Listed here is a single TCR beta chain. Its antigen is still unknown. Sequencing was performed with immunoSEQ multiplex PCR; in TCRdb, only in-frame clones are kept and a portion is missing. The sample records some 48,000 clones, approximately 84% being singletons. The CDR3 length is 14 residues. This record belongs to a study of graft-versus-host responses after intestinal transplantation. For the study at large: All recipients were given anti-thymocyte globulin induction, and tacrolimus and steroids were then administered for about three years.

Findings of the study overall: Some GvH clones appeared in ileal mucosa or blood before recipient bone marrow. Early after transplant, HvG clones declined as circulating GvH clones peaked. The study found high graft-versus-host to host-versus-graft clonal ratios in allografts of patients with graft-donor T cell macrochimerism.

This sequence joins TRBV21-1 and TRBJ2-1; TRBD1 is the table's D call and was not checked against the DNA. TRBV21-1 is a documented pseudogene. The sample was unstimulated CD4+ T cells sorted from spleen or lymph node cells, taken before transplant. The TCR originated in a human donor who was the organ donor for an intestinal transplant. CDR3: CASRAGTGDNEQFF. DNA of the CDR3: TGTGCCAGCAGAGCCGGGACAGGGGACAATGAGCAGTTCTTC.